The 23 T cell receptor beta chains given below trace back to one sample, sequenced in a study of blood T cell repertoires in COVID-19. Assay used: immunoSEQ multiplex PCR; TCRdb lists only in-frame clones, some missing. Among 390,000 or so clones listed, 85% to 90% were seen once. The sequenced sample was peripheral blood. These receptor sequences come from a man in his late teens or twenties with active or convalescent COVID-19.

The rearrangement uses TRBV2 and TRBJ2-7, with 12 bases aligning to TRBD2. Germline V gene lookup returns CDR1 SNHLY and CDR2 FYNNEI. This CDR3 comprises 13 residues. With V trimmed by 6 bases and J by 3 bases, 0 bases remained unmatched. The CDR3 DNA is TGTGCCAGCAGGGGACTAGCGGGCTACGAGCAGTACTTC. This translates into CASRGLAGYEQYF.

The genes are TRBV4-3 and TRBJ2-7; D is unresolved. Germline CDR1 and CDR2: LGHNA and YSLEER. This CDR3 comprises 13 residues. Deletions cut 0 bases from V and 6 bases from J, with 9 bases between. Written as DNA, the CDR3 is TGCGCCAGCAGCCAAGATGACACCCCCGAGCAGTACTTC. Translating gives CASSQDDTPEQYF.

J is TRBJ2-3 and V is TRBV7-6; 9 nucleotides agree with TRBD1. This CDR3 spans 16 amino acids. Trimming at V came to 4 bases and at J to 0 bases, leaving 5 bases not matched to a gene. Germline-derived CDR1 and CDR2 are SGHVS and FNYEAQ. The CDR3 here is CASSSKQGASTDTQYF. In nucleotides, the CDR3 is TGTGCCAGCAGCTCGAAACAGGGGGCGAGCACAGATACGCAGTATTTT.

This chain links TRBV9 with TRBJ2-2, with no clear D. V was shortened by 3 bases and J by 6 bases, with 6 bases between the two germline ends. Germline CDR1 SGDLS, CDR2 YYNGEE. The CDR3 totals 12 residues. As DNA, the CDR3 is TGTGCCAGCAGCGCAGTGGCCGGGGAGCTGTTTTTT. Its translation: CASSAVAGELFF.

A remark on this clone: Other DNA sequences in this specimen translate into the identical CDR3. The V and J genes are TRBV18 and TRBJ1-2, with D hard to call. Trimming left V 2 bases short and J 3 bases short, with 13 bases between. Germline CDR1 KGHSH, CDR2 LQKENI. CDR3 length equals 15 residues. Here the CDR3 DNA reads TGTGCCAGCTCACCAAACCGCGGCCTTGACTATGGCTACACCTTC. Residues: CASSPNRGLDYGYTF.

This CDR3 is CASSQAPLNNEQFF. The CDR3 DNA is TGTGCCAGCAGCCAAGCCCCCCTAAACAATGAGCAGTTCTTC. V is TRBV4-2 and J is TRBJ2-1; D is undetermined. The V and J ends lost 1 base and 5 bases respectively, with 9 bases between them. Looked up from germline, CDR1 is LGHNA and CDR2 is YNFKEQ. The length of the CDR3 is 14 residues.

The chain couples TRBV5-6 to TRBJ1-2; 7 bases align to TRBD1. The CDR3 has 12 amino acids. The trim removed 2 bases at V and 8 bases at J, leaving 3 bases unmatched. Per germline, CDR1 SGHDT and CDR2 YYEEEE. The CDR3 sequence is CASSFGTAGYTF. In DNA form, the CDR3 reads TGTGCCAGCAGCTTCGGGACAGCGGGCTACACCTTC. The full variable domain, its missing parts supplied by reference TRBV5-6 and TRBJ1-2, is DAGVTQSPTHLIKTRGQQVTLRCSPKSGHDTVSWYQQALGQGPQFIFQYYEEEERQRGNFPDRFSGHQFPNYSSELNVNALLLGDSALYLCASSFGTAGYTFGSGTRLTVV.

This chain links TRBV7-2 with TRBJ1-5; D gene uncertain. CDR3 length equals 13 residues. Germline CDR1 reads SGHTA; CDR2 reads FQGNSA. V shed 5 bases and J shed 6 bases, with 11 bases lying between them. The CDR3 sequence is CASSHGRRQPQHF. CDR3 sequence (DNA): TGTGCCAGCAGCCACGGCAGGCGTCAGCCCCAGCATTTT.

The chain couples TRBV4-3 to TRBJ2-1, with unresolved D. Germline CDR1 reads LGHNA; CDR2 reads YSLEER. Trimming cost V 0 bases and J 6 bases, with 9 bases left between them. The CDR3 has 14 residues. CDR3 loop: CASSQEWSFNEQFF. CDR3 DNA: TGCGCCAGCAGCCAAGAGTGGAGCTTCAATGAGCAGTTCTTC.

The chain has TRBV14 and TRBJ1-1, with D maybe TRBD1 (6 bases). Trimming left V 1 base short and J 1 base short, with 7 bases between. The CDR3 loop spans 14 amino acids. Germline assignment: CDR1 SGHDN and CDR2 FVKESK. CDR3 sequence reads: CASSQGGQNTEAFF. CDR3 DNA sequence: TGTGCCAGCAGCCAAGGGGGACAGAACACTGAAGCTTTCTTT. Drawing the rest from reference TRBV14 and TRBJ1-1, the complete variable domain is EAGVTQFPSHSVIEKGQTVTLRCDPISGHDNLYWYRRVMGKEIKFLLHFVKESKQDESGMPNNRFLAERTGGTYSTLKVQPAELEDSGVYFCASSQGGQNTEAFFGQGTRLTVV.

The chain recombines TRBV5-1 with TRBJ1-1; TRBD1 might be the D (6 bases). The V gene's germline CDR1 is SGHRS and CDR2 YFSETQ. The CDR3 totals 12 residues. V was trimmed by 0 bases and J by 9 bases, leaving 9 bases between them. CDR3 residues: CASSLEQGKAFF. For the CDR3, the DNA is TGCGCCAGCAGCTTGGAACAGGGCAAAGCTTTCTTT. Complete variable domain (other parts from reference TRBV5-1 and TRBJ1-1): KAGVTQTPRYLIKTRGQQVTLSCSPISGHRSVSWYQQTPGQGLQFLFEYFSETQRNKGNFPGRFSGRQFSNSRSEMNVSTLELGDSALYLCASSLEQGKAFFGQGTRLTVV.

The chain carries TRBV20-1 and TRBJ1-2; D remains ambiguous. This CDR3 is 16 amino acids long. Germline V gives CDR1 DFQATT, CDR2 SNEGSKA (reference sequence). V shed 3 bases and J shed 7 bases, with 24 bases lying between them. The CDR3, as DNA: TGCAGTGCTAGTGTCTTATCTGCGGAGGGAAGAGGTGGCTACACCTTC. Translation gives CSASVLSAEGRGGYTF.

The chain uses TRBV4-2 and TRBJ2-7, with 8 positions matching TRBD2. Germline lookup yields CDR1 LGHNA and CDR2 YNFKEQ. V lost 8 bases to trimming and J lost 7 bases; unmatched junction nucleotides: 16. The CDR3 loop spans 15 amino acids. The CDR3 region has the DNA TGTGCCAGCGGCCCTCCGGGACTAGTAGCAGGGGAGCAGTACTTC. Translation: CASGPPGLVAGEQYF.

The chain joins TRBV5-1 to TRBJ2-1; tentative D call: TRBD1 (6 bases). V lost 3 bases to trimming and J lost 3 bases, with 10 bases between them. Germline CDR1 reads SGHRS; CDR2 reads YFSETQ. The CDR3 runs 14 residues. The CDR3 loop is CASSWGQLYNEQFF. CDR3 coding DNA: TGCGCCAGCAGCTGGGGACAACTCTACAATGAGCAGTTCTTC.

The rearrangement uses TRBV2 and TRBJ1-6; maybe TRBD1 (5 bases). There are 13 residues in the CDR3. Looked up from germline, CDR1 is SNHLY and CDR2 is FYNNEI. Trimming shortened V by 4 bases and J by 8 bases, and 9 bases separated the two germline ends. DNA of the CDR3: TGTGCCAGCAGTGGGACATTCGATTCACCCCTCCACTTT. Protein sequence: CASSGTFDSPLHF.

The V and J genes are TRBV6-6 and TRBJ1-3; D not resolved. There are 14 residues in the CDR3. The germline gives CDR1 MNHNY, CDR2 SVGAGI (reference sequence). Trimming took off 0 bases at V and 6 bases at J, with 9 bases between the two ends. The CDR3: CASSYSTQLNTIYF. The CDR3 DNA is TGTGCCAGCAGTTACTCGACTCAGTTAAACACCATATATTTT.

The chain is built from TRBV12-3 or TRBV12-4 and TRBJ2-1; D may be TRBD2 (5 bases). With 8 bases removed from V and 1 base from J, the gap between germline ends came to 9 bases. The CDR3 loop spans 13 amino acids. The CDR3 DNA follows: TGTGCCAGCGCAGACTATTCCTACAATGAGCAGTTCTTC. Its protein product is CASADYSYNEQFF.

The chain employs TRBV19 and TRBJ2-3; 7 bases match TRBD1. In germline, CDR1 is LNHDA, CDR2 SQIVND (reference sequence). The junction had 6 bases not matched to a gene; V was cut back by 4 bases and J by 2 bases. CDR3 length equals 15 residues. The CDR3 loop is CASSKTGAATDTQYF. The DNA for the CDR3 is TGTGCCAGTAGTAAAACAGGGGCGGCCACAGATACGCAGTATTTT. The full variable domain, rest sourced from reference TRBV19 and TRBJ2-3, is DGGITQSPKYLFRKEGQNVTLSCEQNLNHDAMYWYRQDPGQGLRLIYYSQIVNDFQKGDIAEGYSVSREKKESFPLTVTSAQKNPTAFYLCASSKTGAATDTQYFGPGTRLTVL.

The chain employs TRBV7-5 and TRBJ1-4. TRBV7-5 is recorded as a pseudogene. There are 17 residues in the CDR3. The CDR3 spells CARSLATLVGIEEKLFF. The CDR3 nucleotides read TGTGCCAGAAGCTTAGCCACCTTAGTCGGTATCGAGGAAAAACTGTTTTTT.

The chain links TRBV4-2 to TRBJ2-7; the D gene is possibly TRBD2 (7 bases). V was cut by 0 bases and J by 4 bases, with 13 bases left in between. Germline loops: CDR1 LGHNA, CDR2 YNFKEQ. The CDR3 extends over 15 amino acids. This chain's CDR3 is CASSQEFGGLYEQYF. The CDR3 nucleotides are TGTGCCAGCAGCCAAGAATTCGGGGGGCTGTACGAGCAGTACTTC.

The rearrangement uses TRBV4-3 and TRBJ2-4; TRBD2 matches at 16 bases. V dropped 4 bases and J dropped 3; count of bases not matched to a gene: 6. This CDR3 is 18 amino acids long. Per germline, CDR1 LGHNA and CDR2 YSLEER. The CDR3 DNA sequence: TGCGCCAGCAGCCCGGGACTAGCGGGAGGGCCGGTCAAAAACATTCAGTACTTC. This sequence encodes CASSPGLAGGPVKNIQYF.

V is TRBV25-1 and J is TRBJ2-1, with a tentative D call TRBD2 (6 bases). Trimming took 6 bases from V and 4 from J, leaving 16 bases between them. CDR3 length: 15 amino acids. CDR1 and CDR2 (germline): MGHDK, SYGVNS. Here the CDR3 reads CASSSGLTTYNEQFF. For the CDR3, the DNA is TGTGCCAGCAGCTCGGGACTGACCACTTACAATGAGCAGTTCTTC.

This chain links TRBV11-2 with TRBJ1-1; 8 bases match TRBD1. The CDR3 has 16 amino acids. After removal of 5 bases from V and 5 bases from J, the junction contained 13 bases not matched to a gene. The germline CDR1 and CDR2 sequences are SGHAT and FQNNGV. Written as DNA, the CDR3 is TGTGCCAGCAGCCCCGTGACAGGGGACATGGGGACTGAAGCTTTCTTT. Translation: CASSPVTGDMGTEAFF.